The 22 T cell receptor beta chains listed next were all sequenced from one sample in a study of blood T cell repertoires in COVID-19. Generated by immunoSEQ multiplex PCR, the TCRdb table keeps only in-frame clones and is missing some. The table shows 200,000 to 300,000 clones, with approximately 86% occurring only once. What was sequenced was peripheral blood. The origin of the receptors is a woman aged 55-70 years with COVID-19, enrolled during active disease.

The CDR3 region is CATSRDSGEKQYF. CDR3 coding DNA: TGTGCCACCAGCAGAGATTCAGGGGAGAAGCAGTACTTC. The chain couples TRBV15 to TRBJ2-7; D may be TRBD1 (6 bases). Trimming shortened V by 0 bases and J by 8 bases, and 11 bases separated the two germline ends. This CDR3 comprises 13 residues. Germline V gives CDR1 LNHNV, CDR2 YYDKDF (reference sequence).

The CDR3 DNA reads TGTGCCAGCAGCTCCGGACTAGCGGGTCACTACGAGCAGTACTTC. Amino acids: CASSSGLAGHYEQYF. This chain connects TRBV7-8 to TRBJ2-7, with 11 bases fitting TRBD2. CDR3 length: 15 amino acids. Unmatched junction bases numbered 5, after V lost 4 bases and J lost 3 bases. Germline CDR1 and CDR2: SGHVS and FQNEAQ.

The genes are TRBV5-5 and TRBJ1-1, with TRBD1 matching 9 bases. The CDR3 consists of 15 residues. Germline CDR1 SGHKS, CDR2 YYEKEE (reference sequence). J gave up 0 bases and V 1 base, and 1 base lay outside the gene matches. CDR3 protein: CASSLTGGMNTEAFF. In nucleotides, the CDR3 is TGTGCCAGCAGCTTGACAGGGGGCATGAACACTGAAGCTTTCTTT.

The chain links TRBV6-2 or TRBV6-3 to TRBJ2-2, with 8 bases identical to TRBD1. The CDR3 is made up of 17 amino acids. Germline CDR1 is MNHEY and CDR2 is SVGEGT. V lost 6 bases, J lost 0 bases, and 9 bases stayed unmatched. The CDR3 bases are TGTGCCAGCAGCCCTGGACAGGGTCTTTCGAACACCGGGGAGCTGTTTTTT. It translates to CASSPGQGLSNTGELFF.

V gene TRBV11-2 combines with J gene TRBJ2-1, with 7 bases aligning to TRBD2. Germline assignment: CDR1 SGHAT and CDR2 FQNNGV. Trimming cost V 1 base and J 8 bases; bases outside gene matches: 5. The CDR3 contains 14 residues. The CDR3 sequence: CASSLGGRGDEQFF. For the CDR3, the DNA is TGTGCCAGCAGCTTAGGCGGGAGAGGTGATGAGCAGTTCTTC.

This clone came up once. This chain uses TRBV6-5 with TRBJ1-2; 7 bases are a match to TRBD1. The CDR3 length is 15 residues. Germline loops: CDR1 MNHEY, CDR2 SVGAGI. Trimming took 5 bases from V and 2 from J; bases not matched to a gene: 8. For the CDR3, the DNA is TGTGCCAGCAGTCCCCGACAGGGACGGAACTATGGCTACACCTTC. It translates to CASSPRQGRNYGYTF.

The chain uses TRBV6-5 and TRBJ2-3; maybe TRBD2 (6 bases). This CDR3 is built from 14 residues. The V and J ends lost 7 bases and 0 bases respectively, with 11 bases between them. Germline CDR1 is MNHEY and CDR2 is SVGAGI. CDR3 sequence reads: CASMTRSSTDTQYF. The CDR3 DNA reads TGTGCCAGCATGACTAGATCTAGCACAGATACGCAGTATTTT.

In this sample, this clone turned up a few times. The V call is TRBV29-1, the J call TRBJ2-1; 7 bases are shared with TRBD2. Germline V gene sequence: CDR1 SQVTM, CDR2 ANQGSEA. The CDR3 totals 12 residues. J lost 7 bases, V lost 4 bases, and 4 bases had no gene match. This CDR3 reads CSVVGGGNEQFF. DNA of the CDR3: TGCAGCGTTGTGGGGGGAGGGAATGAGCAGTTCTTC.

The gene calls are TRBV29-1 and TRBJ1-1; D call uncertain. The CDR3 spans 12 residues. Germline CDR1 is SQVTM and CDR2 is ANQGSEA. V was pared by 5 bases and J by 5 bases, with 12 bases between. CDR3 in DNA: TGCAGCGTTCGACACCCGGGAACTGAAGCTTTCTTT. As protein: CSVRHPGTEAFF.

The CDR3 DNA reads as TGTGCCAGCAGCTTAACTGCTAGGCGAGTAAGTGGGACTGAAGCTTTCTTT. It is translated as CASSLTARRVSGTEAFF. The chain joins TRBV7-3 to TRBJ1-1; no firm D call. V gave up 0 bases and J gave up 5 bases, with 19 bases separating them. CDR3 length equals 17 residues. Germline loops: CDR1 SGHTA, CDR2 FQGTGA.

The CDR3 DNA follows: TGTGCCAGCAGTAGGGGGGAGGGAGATACGCAGTATTTT. Residues: CASSRGEGDTQYF. The chain carries TRBV5-6 and TRBJ2-3, with a possible D match to TRBD2 (7 bases). The germline CDR1 and CDR2 sequences are SGHDT and YYEEEE. The CDR3 has 13 amino acids. With 5 bases removed from V and 5 bases from J, the gap between germline ends came to 12 bases.

The chain uses TRBV28 and TRBJ2-7; D unresolved. The CDR3 covers 11 residues. Germline V lookup: CDR1 MDHEN, CDR2 SYDVKM. The V gene lost 5 bases and the J gene lost 2 bases, with 4 bases spanning the gap. CDR3 DNA sequence: TGTGCCAGCAGTCGTCCCTACGAGCAGTACTTC. It translates to CASSRPYEQYF.

This chain connects TRBV3-1 (or the pseudogene TRBV3-2) to TRBJ1-2; no definite D call. CDR3 size: 13 residues. Germline V lookup: CDR1 LGHDT, CDR2 YNNKEL (reference sequence). V gave up 1 base and J gave up 7 bases, with 10 bases separating them. The CDR3 is CASSQGSSGGYTF. In DNA form, the CDR3 reads TGTGCCAGCAGCCAAGGTTCGTCGGGTGGCTACACCTTC.

CDR3: CASSLGTGVGSYNEQFF. CDR3 nucleotides: TGTGCCAGCAGCCTCGGCACGGGAGTAGGCTCCTACAATGAGCAGTTCTTC. The chain joins TRBV7-9 to TRBJ2-1; D may be TRBD2 (6 bases). The CDR3 sequence is 17 residues long. The V gene lost 5 bases and the J gene lost 0 bases, with 17 bases spanning the gap. From germline, CDR1 is SEHNR and CDR2 FQNEAQ (reference sequence).

V gene TRBV5-4 combines with J gene TRBJ2-3; TRBD1 is a possible D gene (5 bases). V lost 3 bases, J lost 2 bases, and 16 bases lay in between. CDR1 and CDR2 from the germline V gene are SGHNT and YYREEE (reference sequence). The CDR3 is 16 amino acids. CDR3: CASSSIGQGVTDTQYF. The CDR3 nucleotides are TGTGCCAGCAGCTCCATCGGGCAGGGTGTCACAGATACGCAGTATTTT.

The table lists this clone with a few counts. J is TRBJ1-1 and V is TRBV6-1; possible D gene TRBD1, 5 bases. Germline assignment: CDR1 MNHNS and CDR2 SASEGT. This CDR3 contains 14 residues. Trimming shortened V by 3 bases and J by 1 base, and 9 bases separated the two germline ends. The CDR3 nucleotides are TGTGCCAGCAGTGATCGGGGGGGGAACACTGAAGCTTTCTTT. As protein: CASSDRGGNTEAFF.

The J gene is TRBJ1-4, the V gene TRBV5-1, with D possibly matching TRBD1 (5 bases). Trimming removed 2 bases from V and 3 bases from J, with 11 bases in between. The CDR3 spans 15 residues. Germline V lookup: CDR1 SGHRS, CDR2 YFSETQ. The DNA for the CDR3 is TGCGCCAGCAGCTTATGGGGGGTAGCTAATGAAAAACTGTTTTTT. Its translation: CASSLWGVANEKLFF.

The CDR3 is CASSYSRRSNEQFF. The CDR3, as DNA: TGTGCCAGCAGTTACTCGAGGAGGAGCAATGAGCAGTTCTTC. This rearrangement joins TRBV6-2 or TRBV6-3 to TRBJ2-1; D is possibly TRBD2 (5 bases). Germline values: CDR1 MNHEY, CDR2 SVGEGT. This CDR3 comprises 14 residues. Trimming stripped 0 bases from V and 6 bases from J, with 9 bases between.

V usage is TRBV7-2 and J usage is TRBJ1-1, with D perhaps matching TRBD1 (5 bases). The CDR3 runs to 16 residues. Germline V gives CDR1 SGHTA, CDR2 FQGNSA. Trimming cost V 3 bases and J 0 bases, with 14 bases left between them. The CDR3 sequence: CASSLGGIGVNTEAFF. In DNA form, the CDR3 reads TGTGCCAGCAGCTTGGGGGGAATAGGTGTGAACACTGAAGCTTTCTTT.

This sequence joins TRBV7-3 and TRBJ2-1, with D possibly TRBD2 on 6 matching bases. The CDR3 runs 15 residues. V was pared by 5 bases and J by 0 bases, with 11 bases between. CDR1 and CDR2 from the germline V gene are SGHTA and FQGTGA. The CDR3 DNA reads as TGTGCCAGCAGCCTGCCGGGACTCTCCTACAATGAGCAGTTCTTC. The encoded protein is CASSLPGLSYNEQFF.

CDR3 sequence reads: CASSWGGDEQYF. For the CDR3, the DNA is TGTGCCAGCAGTTGGGGGGGTGACGAGCAGTACTTC. The chain employs TRBV12-3 or TRBV12-4 and TRBJ2-7; 7 bases are a match to TRBD2. The V and J ends lost 4 bases and 5 bases, in that order; junction bases with no gene match: 2. There are 12 residues in the CDR3.

The chain links TRBV28 to TRBJ2-7; TRBD1 agrees at 10 bases. The J segment lost 6 bases and the V segment lost 10 bases, leaving 9 bases of the junction unmatched. The CDR3 loop spans 13 amino acids. CDR1 is MDHEN and CDR2 is SYDVKM in the germline V gene. CDR3: CATGTGVTGEQYF. The CDR3 DNA is TGTGCCACCGGGACAGGGGTCACGGGCGAGCAGTACTTC.